This record looks at one T cell receptor beta chain sequence and its context. The data were obtained in a study of blood T cell repertoires in COVID-19. Background on the study: There were acute and convalescent COVID-19 samples, and they came from the United States, Italy and Spain. Sources were T cells, B-cell-depleted T cells, or PBMCs; the material itself was cDNA or gDNA.

V was clipped by 0 bases and J by 5 bases, with 13 bases between them. CDR3 length: 16 amino acids. CDR1 LNHNV and CDR2 YYDKDF come from the germline V gene (reference sequence). Source study methods: It was from reference gene primer amplification that nucleated cell counts were estimated. Sequencing was performed with immunoSEQ multiplex PCR; in TCRdb, only in-frame clones are kept and a portion is missing. The V and J calls and clone size come from that table; D and trimming were worked out from the DNA. The sample gives 70,000 to 95,000 clones, approximately 80% of which show up once; about 10% is in the top ten.

Sequencing was performed on peripheral blood. The TCR was taken from a woman aged 65 to 85 with active or convalescent COVID-19. The rearrangement joins TRBV15 to TRBJ1-4; D unclear. CDR3: CATSRDIGARNEKLFF. The CDR3 DNA sequence: TGTGCCACCAGCAGAGATATAGGAGCTCGGAATGAAAAACTGTTTTTT.